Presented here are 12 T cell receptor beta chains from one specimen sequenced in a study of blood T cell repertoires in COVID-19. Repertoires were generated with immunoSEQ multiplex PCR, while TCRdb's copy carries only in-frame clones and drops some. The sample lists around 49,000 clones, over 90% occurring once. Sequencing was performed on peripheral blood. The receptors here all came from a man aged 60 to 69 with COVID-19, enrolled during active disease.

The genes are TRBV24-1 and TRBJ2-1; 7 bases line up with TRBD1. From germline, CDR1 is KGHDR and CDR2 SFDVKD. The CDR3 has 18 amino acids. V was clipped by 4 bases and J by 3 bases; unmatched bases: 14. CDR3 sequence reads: CATSDRKTGKSYYNEQFF. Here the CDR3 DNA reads TGTGCCACCAGTGACCGTAAGACAGGGAAGTCTTACTACAATGAGCAGTTCTTC.

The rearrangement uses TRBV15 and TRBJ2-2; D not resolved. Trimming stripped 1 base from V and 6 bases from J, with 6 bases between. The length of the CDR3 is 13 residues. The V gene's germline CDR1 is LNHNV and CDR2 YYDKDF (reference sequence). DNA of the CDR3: TGTGCCACCAGCAGAGCGGCGGCCGGGGAGCTGTTTTTT. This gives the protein CATSRAAAGELFF.

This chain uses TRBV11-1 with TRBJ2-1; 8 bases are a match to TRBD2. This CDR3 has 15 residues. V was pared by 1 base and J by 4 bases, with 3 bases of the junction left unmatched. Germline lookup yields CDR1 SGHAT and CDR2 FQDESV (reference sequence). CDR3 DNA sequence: TGTGCCAGCAGCTTAGATAGCGGGACTTACAATGAGCAGTTCTTC. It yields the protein CASSLDSGTYNEQFF.

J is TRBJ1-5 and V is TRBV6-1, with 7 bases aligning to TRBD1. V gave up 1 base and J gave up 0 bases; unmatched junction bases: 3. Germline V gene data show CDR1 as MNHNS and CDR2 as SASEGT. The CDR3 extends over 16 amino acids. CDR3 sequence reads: CASSEGQGHSNQPQHF. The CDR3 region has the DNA TGTGCCAGCAGTGAAGGACAGGGACATAGCAATCAGCCCCAGCATTTT.

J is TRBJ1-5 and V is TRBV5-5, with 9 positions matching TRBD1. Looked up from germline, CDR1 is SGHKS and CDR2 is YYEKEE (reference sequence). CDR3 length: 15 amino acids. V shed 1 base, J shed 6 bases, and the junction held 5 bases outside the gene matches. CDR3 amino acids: CASSLRTGVGQPQHF. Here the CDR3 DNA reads TGTGCCAGCAGCTTGAGGACAGGGGTAGGTCAGCCCCAGCATTTT.

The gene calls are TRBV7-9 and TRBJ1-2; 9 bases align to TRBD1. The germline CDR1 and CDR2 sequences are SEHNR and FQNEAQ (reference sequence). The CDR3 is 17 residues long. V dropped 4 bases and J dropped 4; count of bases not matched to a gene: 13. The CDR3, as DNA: TGTGCCAGCAGCTCTTATCCGGGACAGGGTAGGGGCTATGGCTACACCTTC. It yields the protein CASSSYPGQGRGYGYTF.

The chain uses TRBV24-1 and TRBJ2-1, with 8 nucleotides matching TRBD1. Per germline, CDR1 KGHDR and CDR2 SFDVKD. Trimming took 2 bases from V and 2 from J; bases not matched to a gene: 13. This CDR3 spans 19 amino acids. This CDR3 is CATSDSPHSGTGPYNEQFF. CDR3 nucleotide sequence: TGTGCCACCAGTGATTCACCTCACTCCGGGACAGGACCCTACAATGAGCAGTTCTTC.

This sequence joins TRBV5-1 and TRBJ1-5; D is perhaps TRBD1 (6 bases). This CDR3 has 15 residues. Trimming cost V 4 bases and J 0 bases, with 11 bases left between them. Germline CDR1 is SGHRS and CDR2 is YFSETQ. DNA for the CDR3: TGCGCCAGCAGCCTCGGACAGAGTAGCAATCAGCCCCAGCATTTT. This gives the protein CASSLGQSSNQPQHF.

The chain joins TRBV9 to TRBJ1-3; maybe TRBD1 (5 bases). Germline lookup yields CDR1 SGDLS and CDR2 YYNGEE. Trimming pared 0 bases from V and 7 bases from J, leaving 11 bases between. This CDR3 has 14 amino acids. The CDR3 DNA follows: TGTGCCAGCAGCGTAGATCCAGGGCGGAACACCATATATTTT. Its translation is CASSVDPGRNTIYF.

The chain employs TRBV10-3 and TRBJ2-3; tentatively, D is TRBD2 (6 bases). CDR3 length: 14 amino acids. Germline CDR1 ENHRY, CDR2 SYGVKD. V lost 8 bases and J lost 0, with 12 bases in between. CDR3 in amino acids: CAIGGTHSTDTQYF. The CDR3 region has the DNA TGTGCCATCGGGGGGACCCATAGCACAGATACGCAGTATTTT.

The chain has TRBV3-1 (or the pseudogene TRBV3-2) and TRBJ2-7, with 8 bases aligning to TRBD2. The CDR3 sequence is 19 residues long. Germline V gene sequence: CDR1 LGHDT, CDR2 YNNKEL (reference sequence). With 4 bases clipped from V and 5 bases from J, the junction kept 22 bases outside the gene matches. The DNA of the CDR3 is TGTGCCAGCAGCCCGACCCATTGGGTCGGGAGCGGGAGCGGCCACGAGCAGTACTTC. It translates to CASSPTHWVGSGSGHEQYF.

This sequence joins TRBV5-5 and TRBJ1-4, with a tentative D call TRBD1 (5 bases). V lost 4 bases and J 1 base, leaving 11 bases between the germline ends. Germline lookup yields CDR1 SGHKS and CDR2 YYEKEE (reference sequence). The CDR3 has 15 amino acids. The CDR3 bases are TGTGCCAGCAGCCCCACGGGGGGAACTAATGAAAAACTGTTTTTT. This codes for CASSPTGGTNEKLFF.